Each of the 27 T cell receptor beta chains below was sequenced from the same sample in a study of blood T cell repertoires in COVID-19. Measured with immunoSEQ multiplex PCR; TCRdb has only the in-frame clones, and not every one. The table has 200,000 to 250,000 clones, 70% to 90% seen once. Specimen: peripheral blood. The source is a woman in her forties or fifties with COVID-19, enrolled during active disease.

With respect to this clone: This sample includes further DNA sequences coding for the same CDR3. This chain joins TRBV4-1 and TRBJ1-2; a weak D match, TRBD1 (6 bases). The CDR3 loop spans 14 amino acids. Germline V gene data show CDR1 as MGHRA and CDR2 as YSYEKL. V dropped 0 bases and J dropped 5 bases, with 10 bases sitting between them. CDR3: CASSQDSGQYGYTF. As DNA, the CDR3 is TGCGCCAGCAGCCAAGATTCCGGACAGTATGGCTACACCTTC.

This clone was seen once. The chain carries TRBV15 and TRBJ2-7; TRBD1 might be the D (6 bases). Germline lookup yields CDR1 LNHNV and CDR2 YYDKDF (reference sequence). Trimming shortened V by 0 bases and J by 2 bases, and 11 bases separated the two germline ends. This CDR3 contains 15 residues. CDR3 protein: CATSRDRDTTYEQYV. In DNA, the CDR3 is TGTGCCACCAGCAGAGACCGGGACACCACCTACGAGCAGTACGTC.

CDR3 nucleotides: TGCGCCAGCAGCTCGACAGGAAACTATGGCTACACCTTC. Translating gives CASSSTGNYGYTF. The gene calls are TRBV5-1 and TRBJ1-2; a weak D match, TRBD1 (6 bases). The length of the CDR3 is 13 residues. V dropped 3 bases and J dropped 2 bases, with 8 bases sitting between them. CDR1 is SGHRS, CDR2 YFSETQ, per germline.

This rearrangement joins TRBV19 to TRBJ1-1, with TRBD1 matching over 10 bases. Germline-derived CDR1 and CDR2 are LNHDA and SQIVND (reference sequence). There are 13 residues in the CDR3. With 5 bases clipped from V and 11 bases from J, the junction kept 8 bases outside the gene matches. The CDR3 protein is CASSVGQGVWAFF. Written as DNA, the CDR3 is TGTGCCAGTAGTGTTGGACAGGGGGTTTGGGCTTTCTTT.

The chain recombines TRBV6-4 with TRBJ2-1; D remains ambiguous. The CDR3 has 14 amino acids. Per the germline V gene, CDR1 is MRHNA and CDR2 is SNTAGT. V shed 0 bases and J shed 2 bases, with 5 bases lying between them. The CDR3 region is CASSDSVAYNEQFF. The CDR3, as DNA: TGTGCCAGCAGTGACTCCGTAGCCTACAATGAGCAGTTCTTC.

The table lists this clone with a count of one. V gene TRBV19 combines with J gene TRBJ2-4; weak D call: TRBD2 (6 bases). The germline gives CDR1 LNHDA, CDR2 SQIVND (reference sequence). V lost 5 bases and J lost 7, with 15 bases in between. CDR3 length equals 14 residues. CDR3 amino acids: CASSQDLGRNIQYF. As DNA, the CDR3 is TGTGCCAGTAGTCAGGACTTGGGGAGGAACATTCAGTACTTC.

CDR3 nucleotide sequence: TGTGCCAGCACCCTAGCGGGGGGGCCAAATACGCAGTATTTT. This encodes CASTLAGGPNTQYF. The chain combines TRBV6-5 with TRBJ2-3; TRBD2 agrees at 12 bases. After removal of 7 bases from V and 7 bases from J, the junction contained 6 bases not matched to a gene. CDR3 length: 14 amino acids. Germline CDR1 is MNHEY and CDR2 is SVGAGI.

V is TRBV7-2 and J is TRBJ2-3; TRBD1 is a possible D gene (5 bases). Per germline, CDR1 SGHTA and CDR2 FQGNSA. V shed 4 bases and J shed 0 bases, with 14 bases lying between them. The CDR3 loop spans 16 amino acids. DNA of the CDR3: TGTGCCAGCAGCTCCTGGCGACAGCCTAGCACAGATACGCAGTATTTT. It codes for CASSSWRQPSTDTQYF.

This chain joins TRBV30 and TRBJ1-2; D might be TRBD1 (5 bases). Germline V gives CDR1 GTSNPN, CDR2 SVGIG (reference sequence). V was pared by 3 bases and J by 1 base, with 12 bases between. CDR3 length: 14 amino acids. The DNA for the CDR3 is TGTGCCTGGAGGCAGGGCCGCGGTAACTATGGCTACACCTTC. Its protein product is CAWRQGRGNYGYTF.

The chain uses TRBV18 and TRBJ2-5, with 9 bases that match TRBD2. Germline V gene lookup returns CDR1 KGHSH and CDR2 LQKENI. The J segment lost 5 bases and the V segment lost 2 bases, leaving 9 bases of the junction unmatched. This CDR3 region has 16 residues. CDR3 sequence reads: CASSPLPSGDGETQYF. CDR3 DNA: TGTGCCAGCTCACCATTACCTAGCGGGGACGGCGAGACCCAGTACTTC. Combining the CDR3 with reference TRBV18 and TRBJ2-5 gives the whole variable domain NAGVMQNPRHLVRRRGQEARLRCSPMKGHSHVYWYRQLPEEGLKFMVYLQKENIIDESGMPKERFSAEFPKEGPSILRIQQVVRGDSAAYFCASSPLPSGDGETQYFGPGTRLLVL.

The chain uses TRBV7-2 and TRBJ2-3; D gene unclear. This CDR3 comprises 16 residues. CDR1 is SGHTA, CDR2 FQGNSA, per germline. Deletions cut 0 bases from V and 0 bases from J, with 10 bases between. CDR3 protein: CASSLAQLLSTDTQYF. CDR3 coding DNA: TGTGCCAGCAGCTTAGCGCAACTTCTAAGCACAGATACGCAGTATTTT.

The chain recombines TRBV7-8 with TRBJ1-1; D is unresolved. V gave up 2 bases and J gave up 1 base, with 11 bases separating them. The V gene's germline CDR1 is SGHVS and CDR2 FQNEAQ. The CDR3 totals 15 residues. The DNA of the CDR3 is TGTGCCAGCAGCTTAATGTCAGTAACGAACACTGAAGCTTTCTTT. Its translation: CASSLMSVTNTEAFF.

The rearrangement joins TRBV5-4 to TRBJ2-5; possibly TRBD2 for D (7 bases). Trimming shortened V by 4 bases and J by 5 bases, and 12 bases separated the two germline ends. The germline gives CDR1 SGHNT, CDR2 YYREEE (reference sequence). The CDR3 has 13 amino acids. The CDR3 sequence is CASSGGAGETQYF. The DNA for the CDR3 is TGTGCCAGCAGCGGGGGGGCCGGGGAGACCCAGTACTTC. Using reference TRBV5-4 and TRBJ2-5 for the parts outside the CDR3, the full variable domain is ETGVTQSPTHLIKTRGQQVTLRCSSQSGHNTVSWYQQALGQGPQFIFQYYREEENGRGNFPPRFSGLQFPNYSSELNVNALELDDSALYLCASSGGAGETQYFGPGTRLLVL.

The gene calls are TRBV2 and TRBJ2-7, with D possibly being TRBD2 (6 bases). Germline CDR1 reads SNHLY; CDR2 reads FYNNEI. Between the trimmed V and J ends, which lost 8 bases and 3 bases, there was a span of 11 bases. The CDR3 contains 12 residues. The CDR3 loop reads CASRGSHYEQYV. The CDR3 DNA reads TGTGCCAGCCGGGGGTCGCACTACGAGCAGTACGTC.

This sequence joins TRBV9 and TRBJ2-2; 8 bases map to TRBD2. This CDR3 has 17 residues. Germline assignment: CDR1 SGDLS and CDR2 YYNGEE. With V trimmed by 0 bases and J by 5 bases, 9 bases remained unmatched. The CDR3 sequence is CASSVEGAGAGTGELFF. In DNA form, the CDR3 reads TGTGCCAGCAGCGTAGAAGGAGCGGGGGCGGGGACCGGGGAGCTGTTTTTT.

This chain uses TRBV7-8 with TRBJ2-2; 11 bases map to TRBD2. This CDR3 region has 19 residues. In germline, CDR1 is SGHVS, CDR2 FQNEAQ. V lost 5 bases, J lost 4 bases, and 15 bases stayed unmatched. DNA of the CDR3: TGTGCCAGCAGCCCCGGGGATAGCGGGGGGGTTGAGAGCACCGGGGAGCTGTTTTTT. Translation: CASSPGDSGGVESTGELFF.

CDR3: CASSADRNYGYTF. Here the CDR3 DNA reads TGTGCCAGCAGCGCGGACAGGAACTATGGCTACACCTTC. This sequence joins TRBV2 and TRBJ1-2, with TRBD1 matching 7 bases. The CDR3 runs to 13 residues. CDR1 is SNHLY, CDR2 FYNNEI, per germline. V shed 6 bases, J shed 2 bases, and the junction held 3 bases outside the gene matches.

The chain has TRBV6-5 and TRBJ2-2; D uncertain. Trimming stripped 5 bases from V and 4 bases from J, with 5 bases between. The CDR3 extends over 12 amino acids. Per the germline V gene, CDR1 is MNHEY and CDR2 is SVGAGI. The CDR3 region is CASSPGTGELFF. As DNA, the CDR3 is TGTGCCAGCAGTCCCGGCACCGGGGAGCTGTTTTTT.

V usage is TRBV7-3 and J usage is TRBJ2-3; 8 bases map to TRBD1. Germline CDR1 reads SGHTA; CDR2 reads FQGTGA. The length of the CDR3 is 13 residues. V gave up 4 bases and J gave up 4 bases; unmatched junction bases: 1. CDR3 sequence (DNA): TGTGCCAGCAGCTCAGGGGGCCCAGATACGCAGTATTTT. Protein: CASSSGGPDTQYF.

The rearrangement joins TRBV5-1 to TRBJ2-3; a weak D match, TRBD1 (6 bases). The length of the CDR3 is 16 residues. The germline gives CDR1 SGHRS, CDR2 YFSETQ. V was pared by 3 bases and J by 4 bases, with 18 bases between. In nucleotides, the CDR3 is TGCGCCAGCAGCTGGAAGCACAGGGTTCAGGCAGATACGCAGTATTTT. Its translation is CASSWKHRVQADTQYF.

With regard to this clone: Other DNA sequences in this specimen translate into the identical CDR3. V usage is TRBV12-5 and J usage is TRBJ2-3; 12 bases agree with TRBD2. V lost 1 base to trimming and J lost 1 base; unmatched junction nucleotides: 0. The V gene's germline CDR1 is LGHNT and CDR2 FRNRAP. This CDR3 has 16 residues. The DNA of the CDR3 is TGTGCTAGTGGTTTGGGACTAGCGGGGGGCACAGATACGCAGTATTTT. Its translation: CASGLGLAGGTDTQYF.

The rearrangement links TRBV5-1 to TRBJ1-6, with a tentative D call TRBD1 (5 bases). This CDR3 comprises 14 residues. CDR1 SGHRS and CDR2 YFSETQ come from the germline V gene. V was clipped by 2 bases and J by 8 bases, with 11 bases between them. CDR3 region: CASSLGATDSPLHF. As DNA, the CDR3 is TGCGCCAGCAGCTTAGGGGCGACGGATTCACCCCTCCACTTT.

This clone was seen a single time. The chain joins TRBV7-2 to TRBJ1-1, with TRBD1 matching over 8 bases. The V gene end was trimmed by 2 bases and the J gene end by 10 bases; junction bases not matched to a gene: 6. The V gene's germline CDR1 is SGHTA and CDR2 FQGNSA. This CDR3 has 13 residues. CDR3 in DNA: TGTGCCAGCAGCTTAACCCCTCAGGGGGCAGCTTTCTTT. This translates into CASSLTPQGAAFF.

The J gene is TRBJ1-1, the V gene TRBV19; no definite D call. The ends were cut back, 5 bases at V and 9 bases at J, with 22 bases in the middle. CDR3 length: 15 residues. The germline gives CDR1 LNHDA, CDR2 SQIVND (reference sequence). CDR3 sequence (DNA): TGTGCCAGTAGTTCCGGTCTTCAGTCAACTAGTCAAGCTTTCTTT. It yields the protein CASSSGLQSTSQAFF. The full variable domain, rest sourced from reference TRBV19 and TRBJ1-1, is DGGITQSPKYLFRKEGQNVTLSCEQNLNHDAMYWYRQDPGQGLRLIYYSQIVNDFQKGDIAEGYSVSREKKESFPLTVTSAQKNPTAFYLCASSSGLQSTSQAFFGQGTRLTVV.

The chain has TRBV27 and TRBJ1-5, with 7 bases aligning to TRBD1. This CDR3 spans 14 amino acids. Germline trimming cut 6 bases from V and 2 bases from J; bases unmatched to any gene: 4. Looked up from germline, CDR1 is MNHEY and CDR2 is SMNVEV (reference sequence). The CDR3 sequence is CASSRGTGNQPQHF. CDR3 DNA: TGTGCCAGCAGCCGAGGGACAGGCAATCAGCCCCAGCATTTT.

The rearrangement joins TRBV27 to TRBJ1-1; D possibly corresponds to TRBD1 (6 bases). Germline CDR1 is MNHEY and CDR2 is SMNVEV (reference sequence). This CDR3 is built from 14 residues. Deletions cut 4 bases from V and 3 bases from J, with 12 bases between. CDR3 residues: CASSSGTLHTEAFF. CDR3 sequence (DNA): TGTGCCAGCAGTTCCGGGACATTGCACACTGAAGCTTTCTTT.

The chain couples TRBV24-1 to TRBJ2-3, with a weak D call TRBD2 (7 bases). V was clipped by 0 bases and J by 4 bases, with 13 bases between them. Germline values: CDR1 KGHDR, CDR2 SFDVKD. This CDR3 is 16 amino acids long. The CDR3 nucleotides are TGTGCCACCAGTGATTTGGCGGGGGCTGGTCCAGATACGCAGTATTTT. As protein: CATSDLAGAGPDTQYF.